This TCR beta chain came from a study of T cell responses to AZD1222 COVID-19 vaccine. The repertoire was sequenced with immunoSEQ multiplex PCR; TCRdb's copy has only in-frame clones and lacks some. The data hold 100,000 to 120,000 clones, with around 89% observed a single time. The CDR3 has 14 amino acids. The ends were cut back, 3 bases at V and 5 bases at J, with 12 bases in the middle. Germline CDR1 is KGHDR and CDR2 is SFDVKD. The chain joins TRBV24-1 to TRBJ1-2; D is uncertain. The sequencing here drew on peripheral blood, taken on day 0 of AZD1222 vaccination. This clonotype was sampled from an adult in good health. Here the CDR3 reads CATSDPGFIYGYTF. CDR3 coding DNA: TGTGCCACCAGTGATCCGGGATTTATATATGGCTACACCTTC.